Listed below are T cell receptor beta chains from one sample, sequenced in a study of blood T cell repertoires in COVID-19. TCRdb keeps only in-frame clones here, not all; method: immunoSEQ multiplex PCR. Among 380,000 or so clones listed, 89% were seen once. Sequenced: peripheral blood. The receptors here all came from a man in his forties with acute or convalescent COVID-19. Both conserved end residues are part of each CDR3. A D gene is named only where the DNA matches it firmly. Only some rows state a clone size, as once, few, many or a class for expanded clones.

D gene	J gene	clone size	V gene	CDR3 protein	CDR3 DNA
-	TRBJ2-1	-	TRBV7-2	CASSLPRFYNEQFF	TGTGCCAGCAGCTTACCCCGGTTCTACAATGAGCAGTTCTTC
-	TRBJ1-2	-	TRBV5-1	CASSLGSTGPPYGYTF	TGCGCCAGCAGCTTGGGGTCCACAGGACCCCCGTATGGCTACACCTTC
-	TRBJ2-1	-	TRBV28	CASSQLAWGSYNEQFF	TGTGCCAGCAGTCAGCTAGCGTGGGGGTCCTACAATGAGCAGTTCTTC
-	TRBJ1-1	-	TRBV28	CASAEGSEAFF	TGTGCCAGCGCTGAGGGTAGTGAAGCTTTCTTT
TRBD1	TRBJ1-1	-	TRBV5-1	CASTSGTGLTEAFF	TGCGCCAGCACCTCCGGGACAGGGCTAACTGAAGCTTTCTTT
TRBD1	TRBJ2-2	-	TRBV7-2	CASSTRQGDTGELFF	TGTGCCAGCAGCACTCGACAGGGGGACACCGGGGAGCTGTTTTTT
-	TRBJ1-6	-	TRBV27	CASSLSSTMTGGNSPLHF	TGTGCCAGCAGTTTATCCTCTACCATGACAGGAGGTAATTCACCCCTCCACTTT
-	TRBJ2-5	-	TRBV7-9	CASSPEPEETQYF	TGTGCCAGCAGCCCTGAACCTGAGGAGACCCAGTACTTC
TRBD2	TRBJ2-1	-	TRBV7-2	CASSLLGLAGGNEQFF	TGTGCCAGCAGCCTCTTGGGACTAGCGGGAGGGAATGAGCAGTTCTTC
TRBD1	TRBJ1-6	-	TRBV6-2/TRBV6-3	CASSTGTENSPLHF	TGTGCCAGCAGTACCGGGACAGAGAATTCACCCCTCCACTTT
-	TRBJ1-1	-	TRBV12-3/TRBV12-4	CASSFLRLAEAFF	TGTGCCAGCAGTTTCTTGAGGTTGGCTGAAGCTTTCTTT
-	TRBJ2-1	-	TRBV14	CASSQELANEQFF	TGTGCCAGCAGCCAGGAACTAGCCAATGAGCAGTTCTTC
TRBD1	TRBJ1-2	-	TRBV11-2	CASRSPGQGNYGYTF	TGTGCCAGCAGAAGTCCCGGACAGGGTAACTATGGCTACACCTTC
-	TRBJ2-7	-	TRBV6-5	CASSRRVNYEQYF	TGTGCCAGCAGTAGACGGGTGAACTACGAGCAGTACTTC
-	TRBJ2-1	-	TRBV5-4	CASSLSVGSSYNEQFF	TGTGCCAGCAGCTTGAGTGTAGGGAGCTCCTACAATGAGCAGTTCTTC
TRBD2	TRBJ2-3	-	TRBV27	CASSLRYGGGTSGRRDTQYF	TGTGCCAGCAGTTTACGGTACGGCGGGGGGACTAGCGGGAGGCGAGATACGCAGTATTTT
-	TRBJ1-5	-	TRBV18	CASSPERSNQPQHF	TGTGCCAGCTCACCTGAGCGATCCAATCAGCCCCAGCATTTT
-	TRBJ1-1	-	TRBV5-1	CASSWTDTANTEAFF	TGCGCCAGCAGCTGGACAGATACCGCGAACACTGAAGCTTTCTTT
-	TRBJ2-5	-	TRBV5-4	CATQTSGGREETQYF	TGTGCCACCCAAACCTCCGGAGGGAGAGAGGAGACCCAGTACTTC
-	TRBJ1-2	-	TRBV6-5	CAISRGGYGYTF	TGTGCAATCTCAAGGGGGGGTTATGGCTACACCTTC
TRBD1	TRBJ1-6	medium-sized	TRBV6-4	CASSDSGQGASPLHF	TGTGCCAGCAGTGACTCGGGACAGGGGGCTTCACCCCTCCACTTT
-	TRBJ2-7	-	TRBV11-2	CASSSTRDFLEQYF	TGTGCCAGCAGCTCCACCCGGGACTTTCTCGAGCAGTACTTC
TRBD2	TRBJ2-7	once	TRBV12-3/TRBV12-4	CASRLAGVHEQYF	TGTGCCAGCAGACTAGCGGGGGTACACGAGCAGTACTTC